The next 18 T cell receptor beta chains were all read from a single sample in a study of T cells in Graves' hyperthyroidism and ophthalmopathy. What was amplified from RNA transcripts were TCR beta CDR3 regions. A set of HTBI primers served as the primers for a first-round RT-PCR of the TCR CDR3. TCRdb re-called the multiplex PCR reads with MiXCR, one entry per CDR3 protein. Here the sample spans about 47,000 distinct CDR3 sequences, 54% being singletons. Sequenced: peripheral blood or thyroid tissue (not recorded which). The receptors were gathered from a man between 18 and 29 years old with Graves' hyperthyroidism.

This clonotype was observed many times. CDR3 sequence reads: CASSFHTSPSNNYGYTF. In DNA form, the CDR3 reads TGTGCCAGCAGCTTTCACACGAGCCCGAGCAATAACTATGGCTACACCTTC. The rearrangement uses TRBV7-9 and TRBJ1-2; D is undetermined. The CDR3 spans 17 residues. Trimming stripped 3 bases from V and 1 base from J, with 18 bases between. Germline V gives CDR1 SEHNR, CDR2 FQNEAQ (reference sequence). The full variable domain, completed using reference TRBV7-9 and TRBJ1-2, is DTGVSQNPRHKITKRGQNVTFRCDPISEHNRLYWYRQTLGQGPEFLTYFQNEAQLEKSRLLSDRFSAERPKGSFSTLEIQRTEQGDSAMYLCASSFHTSPSNNYGYTFGSGTRLTVV.

The genes are TRBV20-1 and TRBJ2-3, with no clear D. The CDR3 totals 12 residues. Trimming stripped 3 bases from V and 2 bases from J, with 6 bases between. Germline CDR1 is DFQATT and CDR2 is SNEGSKA (reference sequence). CDR3 loop: CSASGFTDTQYF. The CDR3 DNA follows: TGCAGTGCTAGCGGCTTCACAGATACGCAGTATTTT.

This clonotype was found many times. The chain recombines TRBV20-1 with TRBJ2-3; 8 bases are a match to TRBD2. The J segment lost 4 bases and the V segment lost 0 bases, leaving 9 bases of the junction unmatched. Per germline, CDR1 DFQATT and CDR2 SNEGSKA (reference sequence). The CDR3 has 16 residues. The CDR3 nucleotides are TGCAGTGCTAGAGACGTACGAGCGGGGGTGTCAGATACGCAGTATTTT. Translation gives CSARDVRAGVSDTQYF.

This clonotype was observed many times. This chain uses TRBV3-1 with TRBJ1-2; D gene ambiguous. Germline V gene sequence: CDR1 LGHDT, CDR2 YNNKEL (reference sequence). The CDR3 has 14 residues. V lost 1 base and J lost 1, with 7 bases in between. CDR3 loop: CASSQGLFNYGYTF. The CDR3, as DNA: TGTGCCAGCAGCCAAGGTCTTTTTAACTATGGCTACACCTTC.

The gene calls are TRBV7-6 and TRBJ2-7; 7 bases are a match to TRBD2. This CDR3 spans 17 amino acids. Germline trimming cut 6 bases from V and 4 bases from J; bases unmatched to any gene: 18. Germline V gene sequence: CDR1 SGHVS, CDR2 FNYEAQ. Here the CDR3 reads CASSEALLAGDPYEQYF. CDR3 bases: TGTGCCAGCAGTGAAGCGCTTCTGGCGGGAGATCCTTACGAGCAGTACTTC. The full variable domain, in which reference TRBV7-6 and TRBJ2-7 provide the parts outside the CDR3, is GAGVSQSPRYKVTKRGQDVALRCDPISGHVSLYWYRQALGQGPEFLTYFNYEAQQDKSGLPNDRFSAERPEGSISTLTIQRTEQRDSAMYRCASSEALLAGDPYEQYFGPGTRLTVT.

This clonotype occurred a few times. V gene TRBV15 combines with J gene TRBJ2-2; a weak D match, TRBD1 (6 bases). Germline V gene sequence: CDR1 LNHNV, CDR2 YYDKDF (reference sequence). V lost 3 bases to trimming and J lost 0 bases, with 14 bases between them. The CDR3 runs to 17 residues. CDR3 in DNA: TGTGCCACCAGCAGCCTCTGGGCAGGGGCGAACACCGGGGAGCTGTTTTTT. Translating it yields CATSSLWAGANTGELFF.

The chain is built from TRBV5-5 and TRBJ2-7, with 10 nucleotides matching TRBD1. Trimming removed 4 bases from V and 8 bases from J; junction bases left unmatched: 12. Germline CDR1 and CDR2: SGHKS and YYEKEE (reference sequence). The CDR3 consists of 15 residues. The CDR3 is CASSPTGDRGNKQYF. CDR3 sequence (DNA): TGTGCCAGCAGCCCTACCGGGGACAGGGGAAACAAGCAGTACTTC.

The chain employs TRBV7-2 and TRBJ2-7; weak D call: TRBD2 (5 bases). Per germline, CDR1 SGHTA and CDR2 FQGNSA. With 5 bases removed from V and 2 bases from J, the gap between germline ends came to 16 bases. The CDR3 covers 15 residues. CDR3 sequence: CASSIPTGEPYEQYF. CDR3 DNA: TGTGCCAGCAGCATCCCTACCGGGGAACCCTACGAGCAGTACTTC. Filled out from reference TRBV7-2 and TRBJ2-7, the complete variable domain reads GAGVSQSPSNKVTEKGKDVELRCDPISGHTALYWYRQSLGQGLEFLIYFQGNSAPDKSGLPSDRFSAERTGGSVSTLTIQRTQQEDSAVYLCASSIPTGEPYEQYFGPGTRLTVT.

The chain recombines TRBV29-1 with TRBJ1-1, with D unclear. This CDR3 is built from 10 residues. CDR1 and CDR2 from the germline V gene are SQVTM and ANQGSEA. Trimming shortened V by 4 bases and J by 8 bases, and 8 bases separated the two germline ends. The CDR3 loop is CSVAAEEAFF. CDR3 nucleotides: TGCAGCGTTGCGGCAGAAGAAGCTTTCTTT.

The sample holds many counts of this clonotype. V gene TRBV28 combines with J gene TRBJ2-7, with 8 bases matching TRBD1. CDR1 is MDHEN and CDR2 is SYDVKM in the germline V gene. Losses at the gene ends were 5 bases for V and 3 bases for J; bases not matched to a gene: 6. The CDR3 contains 14 residues. The CDR3 region is CASSGTGRYYEQYF. CDR3 coding DNA: TGTGCCAGCAGTGGGACAGGACGCTACTACGAGCAGTACTTC.

The chain joins TRBV29-1 to TRBJ2-2, with 7 positions matching TRBD2. The junction had 10 bases not matched to a gene; V was cut back by 4 bases and J by 5 bases. The CDR3 loop spans 15 amino acids. The germline gives CDR1 SQVTM, CDR2 ANQGSEA. CDR3 nucleotides: TGCAGCGTTGGGACGGGGGGAGGGCTAACCGGGGAGCTGTTTTTT. Amino acid sequence: CSVGTGGGLTGELFF.

The chain combines TRBV10-2 with TRBJ1-1, with D uncertain. This CDR3 has 14 amino acids. Deletions cut 6 bases from V and 3 bases from J, with 14 bases between. The germline V gene encodes CDR1 WSHSY and CDR2 SAAADI. DNA of the CDR3: TGCGCCAGCAGCTTGGCAAGCGGTGACACTGAAGCTTTCTTT. As protein: CASSLASGDTEAFF.

At least ten counts were recorded for this clonotype. V gene TRBV6-5 combines with J gene TRBJ1-4, with D perhaps TRBD1 (6 bases). This CDR3 region has 14 residues. With 6 bases removed from V and 0 bases from J, the gap between germline ends came to 8 bases. CDR1 and CDR2 from the germline V gene are MNHEY and SVGAGI. CDR3 loop: CASSPGATNEKLFF. Written as DNA, the CDR3 is TGTGCCAGCAGCCCAGGGGCAACTAATGAAAAACTGTTTTTT.

CDR3 nucleotide sequence: TGTGCCAGCAGCTTGCTGGGAGCGAGATACAATGAGCAGTTCTTC. It is translated as CASSLLGARYNEQFF. The chain employs TRBV5-4 and TRBJ2-1; perhaps TRBD2 as D (5 bases). Germline CDR1 reads SGHNT; CDR2 reads YYREEE (reference sequence). The CDR3 sequence is 15 residues long. V was pared by 1 base and J by 4 bases, with 12 bases between. Drawing the rest from reference TRBV5-4 and TRBJ2-1, the complete variable domain is ETGVTQSPTHLIKTRGQQVTLRCSSQSGHNTVSWYQQALGQGPQFIFQYYREEENGRGNFPPRFSGLQFPNYSSELNVNALELDDSALYLCASSLLGARYNEQFFGPGTRLTVL.

This rearrangement joins TRBV20-1 to TRBJ1-4; TRBD1 aligns across 9 bases. Germline assignment: CDR1 DFQATT and CDR2 SNEGSKA (reference sequence). The CDR3 extends over 14 amino acids. V was pared by 1 base and J by 8 bases, with 5 bases of the junction left unmatched. This chain's CDR3 is CSARARDRAEKLFF. Written as DNA, the CDR3 is TGCAGTGCTAGAGCCCGGGACAGGGCGGAAAAACTGTTTTTT.

This sequence joins TRBV19 and TRBJ1-4; tentative D call: TRBD1 (5 bases). CDR3 length: 15 residues. Germline values: CDR1 LNHDA, CDR2 SQIVND (reference sequence). Trimming shortened V by 5 bases and J by 2 bases, and 12 bases separated the two germline ends. The CDR3 region is CASSVAGQTNEKLFF. CDR3 bases: TGTGCCAGTAGTGTCGCAGGGCAGACTAATGAAAAACTGTTTTTT.

Details on this clonotype: Sequence at one end of the junction differs from germline and may be a read error. The rearrangement joins TRBV7-8 to TRBJ1-6; 8 bases are a match to TRBD1. The germline V gene encodes CDR1 SGHVS and CDR2 FQNEAQ. This CDR3 contains 14 residues. CDR3 in DNA: TGCGCCAGCTCCAGGGACAGGTCCGGTTCACCCCTCCACTTT. It encodes CASSRDRSGSPLHF.

This clonotype was observed many times. The chain links TRBV6-2 or TRBV6-3 to TRBJ1-5; tentatively, D is TRBD1 (5 bases). The V gene's germline CDR1 is MNHEY and CDR2 SVGEGT. There are 18 residues in the CDR3. Trimming took 6 bases from V and 0 from J, leaving 21 bases between them. The CDR3 here is CASRNPGRSLISNQPQHF. The DNA of the CDR3 is TGTGCCAGCAGAAATCCGGGACGATCCTTAATTAGCAATCAGCCCCAGCATTTT.